This T cell receptor (beta chain) was sequenced during a study of response to subunit inactivated influenza vaccine. The CDR3 extends over 13 amino acids. V was clipped by 5 bases and J by 4 bases, with 11 bases between them. This clonotype has a count of ten or more. MiXCR, applied by TCRdb to the RT-PCR reads, yields one record per CDR3 protein. Of 650,000 to 800,000 distinct CDR3 sequences listed, approximately 15% were seen once; the top ten hold approximately 7%. Sequencing used PBMCs from blood, obtained 14 to 15 days before vaccination. This rearrangement joins TRBV12-3 or TRBV12-4 to TRBJ2-5; D may be TRBD2 (5 bases). The TCR was taken from a man between 45 and 60 years old who received an inactivated influenza vaccine. The DNA for the CDR3 is TGTGCCAGCAGTGGGCGTGGGAGAGAGACCCAGTACTTC. The encoded protein is CASSGRGRETQYF.